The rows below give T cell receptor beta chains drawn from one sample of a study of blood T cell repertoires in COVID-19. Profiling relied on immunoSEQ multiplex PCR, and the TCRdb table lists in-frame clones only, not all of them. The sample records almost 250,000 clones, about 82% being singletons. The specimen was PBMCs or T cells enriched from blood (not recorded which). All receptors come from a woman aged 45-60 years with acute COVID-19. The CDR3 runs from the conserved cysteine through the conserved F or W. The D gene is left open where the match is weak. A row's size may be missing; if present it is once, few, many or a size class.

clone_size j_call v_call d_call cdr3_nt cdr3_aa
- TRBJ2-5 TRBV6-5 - TGTGCCAGCAGTTACCAAGGACTAAGCAAGACCCAGTACTTC CASSYQGLSKTQYF
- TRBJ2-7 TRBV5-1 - TGCGCCAGCAGCTTGTTGGGACACTCCTACGAGCAGTACTTC CASSLLGHSYEQYF
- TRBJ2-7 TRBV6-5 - TGTGCCAGCAGTTACGGGACTCCAACCTACGAGCAGTACTTC CASSYGTPTYEQYF
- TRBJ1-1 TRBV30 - TGTGCCTGGAGTGTTATTTCCGGGAACACTGAAGCTTTCTTT CAWSVISGNTEAFF
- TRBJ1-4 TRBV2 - TGTGCCAGCAACCCCGACACCAGTGATGAAAAACTGTTTTTT CASNPDTSDEKLFF
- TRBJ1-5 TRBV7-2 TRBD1 TGTGCCAGCAGCCAGCGACAGGGGGGTAATCAGCCCCAGCATTTT CASSQRQGGNQPQHF
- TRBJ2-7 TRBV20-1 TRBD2 TGCAGTGCTAGTAGCGGGGGGGCCGACTCCTACGAGCAGTACTTC CSASSGGADSYEQYF
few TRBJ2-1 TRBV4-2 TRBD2 TGTGCCAGCAGCCAAGGGGGCGGGGGGACCTACAATGAGCAGTTCTTC CASSQGGGGTYNEQFF
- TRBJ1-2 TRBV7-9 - TGTGCCAGCAGCCGAGAGGACGCGGGAGGCTATGGCTACACCTTC CASSREDAGGYGYTF
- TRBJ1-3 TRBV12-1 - TGTGCCAGCAGCCCCGAGGTGTCGGGGACAGGGGGACCCCTCTCTGGAAACACCATATATTTT CASSPEVSGTGGPLSGNTIYF
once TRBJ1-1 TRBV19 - TGTGCCAGTAGTATATCCCGTGACAGTGAAGCTTTCTTT CASSISRDSEAFF
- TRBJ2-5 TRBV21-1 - TGTGCCAGCAGCAAAGACGTAGCGGGGGACCCCCAAGAGACCCAGTACTTC CASSKDVAGDPQETQYF
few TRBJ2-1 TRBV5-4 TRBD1 TGTGCCAGCAGCAAAGACAGGGTTCGGGATGAGCAGTTCTTC CASSKDRVRDEQFF
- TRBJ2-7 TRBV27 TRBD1 TGTGCCAGCAGTTTAGGACAGGGTAGCTCCGAGCAGTACTTC CASSLGQGSSEQYF
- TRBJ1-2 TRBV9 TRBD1 TGTGCCAGCAGCGTGGGACAGGGCAGCTATGGCTACACCTTC CASSVGQGSYGYTF
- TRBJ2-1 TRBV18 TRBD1 TGTGCCAGCTCACCAGACAGGGGGCGAGAAAATGAGCAGTTCTTC CASSPDRGRENEQFF
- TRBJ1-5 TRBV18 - TGTGCCAGCTCACCCCCGGGGACGGGGGAGGGTGGGCAGCCCCAGCATTTT CASSPPGTGEGGQPQHF
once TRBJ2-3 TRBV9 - TGTGCCAGCAGCGTAAAAGAGGGGGGGCTCGTCACAGATACGCAGTATTTT CASSVKEGGLVTDTQYF
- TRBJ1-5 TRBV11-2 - TGTGCCAGCAGCTTGGGGGGGCTTCGCAATCAGCCCCAGCATTTT CASSLGGLRNQPQHF
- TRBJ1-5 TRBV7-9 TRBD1 TGTGCCAGCAGCGCACAGGGGGCCTATAGCAATCAGCCCCAGCATTTT CASSAQGAYSNQPQHF
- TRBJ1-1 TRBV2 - TGTGCCAGCAGTGAAGAGACAGTTGCTGAAGCTTTCTTT CASSEETVAEAFF
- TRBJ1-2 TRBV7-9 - TGTGCCAGCAGGGCAGGGGAATTCTATGGCTACACCTTC CASRAGEFYGYTF
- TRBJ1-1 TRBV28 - TGTGCCAGCAGTCCACCAACAGGGAACACTGAAGCTTTCTTT CASSPPTGNTEAFF
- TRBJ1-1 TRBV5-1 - TGCGCCAGCAGCTCTATAGGACACTTGAACACTGAAGCTTTCTTT CASSSIGHLNTEAFF
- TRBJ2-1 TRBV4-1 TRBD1 TGCGCCAGCAGAATAGGGACAGGCGTTGCCAATGAGCAGTTCTTC CASRIGTGVANEQFF
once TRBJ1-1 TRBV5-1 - TGCGCCAGCAGCTTGGTGGGGGAGGAAGGGGAAGCTTTCTTT CASSLVGEEGEAFF
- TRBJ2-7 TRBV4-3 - TGCGCCAGCAGCCAAGTGAGGGGGCGGGGCGAGCAGTACTTC CASSQVRGRGEQYF
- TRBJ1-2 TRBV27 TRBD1 TGTGCCAGCAGCTACACCTCCGGACAGGGATTTGGCTACACCTTC CASSYTSGQGFGYTF
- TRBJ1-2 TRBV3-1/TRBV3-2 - TGTGCCAGCAGCCAAGCTACGGAGGGGGGCTACACCTTC CASSQATEGGYTF
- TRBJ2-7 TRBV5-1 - TGCGCCAGCAGCCCGGGGGGCTTCGCCTACGAGCAGTACTTC CASSPGGFAYEQYF
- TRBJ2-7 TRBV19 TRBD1 TGTGCCAGTAGTATAGCCAGGACAGGGAGATCCTACGAGCAGTACTTC CASSIARTGRSYEQYF
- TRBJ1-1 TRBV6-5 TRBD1 TGTGCCAGCAATCCCGGGACAGGGGGCATCACTGAAGCTTTCTTT CASNPGTGGITEAFF
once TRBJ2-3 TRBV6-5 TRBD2 TGTGCCAGCAGGTCACTAGCGGGTAACACAGATACGCAGTATTTT CASRSLAGNTDTQYF
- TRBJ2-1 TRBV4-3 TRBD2 TGCGCCAGCAGCCGTACTAGCGGGGGTTACAATGAGCAGTTCTTC CASSRTSGGYNEQFF
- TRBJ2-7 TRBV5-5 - TGTGCCAGCAGCTTGGAAGGGGGACCTATCTACGAGCAGTACTTC CASSLEGGPIYEQYF
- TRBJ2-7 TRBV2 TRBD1 TGTGCCAGCAGCGCCGGGACAGAGACCTACGAGCAGTACTTC CASSAGTETYEQYF
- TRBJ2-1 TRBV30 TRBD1 TGTGCCTGGAGGAGGACAGGGGTGGATGAGCAGTTCTTC CAWRRTGVDEQFF
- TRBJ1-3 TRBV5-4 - TGTGCCAGCAGCTTCGTAGGGGGATCTGGAAACACCATATATTTT CASSFVGGSGNTIYF
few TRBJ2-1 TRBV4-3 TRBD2 TGCGCCAGCAGCCAGGCCACGCGGGGAGGGGAGGATGAGCAGTTCTTC CASSQATRGGEDEQFF
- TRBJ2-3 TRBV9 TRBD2 TGTGCCAGCAGCGTAGGTGGGGCTAGCGGGGGGTACACAGATACGCAGTATTTT CASSVGGASGGYTDTQYF
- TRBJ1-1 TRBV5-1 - TGCGCCAGCAGCTTGGCAGGGGACACTGAAGCTTTCTTT CASSLAGDTEAFF
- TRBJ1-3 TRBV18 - TGTGCCAGCTCATTCTCGACAGCAGCCGCCGGAAACACCATATATTTT CASSFSTAAAGNTIYF
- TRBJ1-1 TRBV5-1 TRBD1 TGCGCCAGCAGCCACGGGACAGGGGGCACTGAAGCTTTCTTT CASSHGTGGTEAFF
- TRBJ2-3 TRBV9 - TGTGCCAGCAGCGTAGCCCGTGTAGGGGGGGGGCCTTCAGATACGCAGTATTTT CASSVARVGGGPSDTQYF
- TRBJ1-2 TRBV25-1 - TGTGCCAGCAGCGCCGGCGGAGATAACTATGGCTACACCTTC CASSAGGDNYGYTF
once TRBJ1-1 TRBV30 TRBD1 TGTGCCTGGGCCGGACAGGGGGACACTGAAGCTTTCTTT CAWAGQGDTEAFF
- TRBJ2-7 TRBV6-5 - TGTGCCCTCCGGTCCGTCTCCTCCTACGAGCAGTACTTC CALRSVSSYEQYF
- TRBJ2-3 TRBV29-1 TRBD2 TGCAGCGTTGAAGATCGGACGGGGGGGTCCACAGATACGCAGTATTTT CSVEDRTGGSTDTQYF
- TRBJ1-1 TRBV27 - TGTGCCAGCAGTCCCCTGCGGGGCACTGAAGCTTTCTTT CASSPLRGTEAFF
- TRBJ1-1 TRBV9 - TGTGCCAGCAGTTTAGGGACAAGGAACACTGAAGCTTTCTTT CASSLGTRNTEAFF
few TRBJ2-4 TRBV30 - TGTGCCTGGAAGAGCTCCTCAGAGGACAAAAACATTCAGTACTTC CAWKSSSEDKNIQYF
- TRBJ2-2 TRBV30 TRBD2 TGTGCCTGGAGCGGTAGCGGGGGGCCGAACACCGGGGAGCTGTTTTTT CAWSGSGGPNTGELFF
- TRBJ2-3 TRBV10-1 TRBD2 TGCGCCAGCAGTGAGTTAGGGACTAAATCCACAGATACGCAGTATTTT CASSELGTKSTDTQYF
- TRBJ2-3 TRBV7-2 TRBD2 TGTGCCAGCAGCTTCACTAGCGGCCCCCCCACAGATACGCAGTATTTT CASSFTSGPPTDTQYF
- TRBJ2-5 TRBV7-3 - TGTGCCAGCAGCTTAAGTCCCGGAGAGACCCAGTACTTC CASSLSPGETQYF